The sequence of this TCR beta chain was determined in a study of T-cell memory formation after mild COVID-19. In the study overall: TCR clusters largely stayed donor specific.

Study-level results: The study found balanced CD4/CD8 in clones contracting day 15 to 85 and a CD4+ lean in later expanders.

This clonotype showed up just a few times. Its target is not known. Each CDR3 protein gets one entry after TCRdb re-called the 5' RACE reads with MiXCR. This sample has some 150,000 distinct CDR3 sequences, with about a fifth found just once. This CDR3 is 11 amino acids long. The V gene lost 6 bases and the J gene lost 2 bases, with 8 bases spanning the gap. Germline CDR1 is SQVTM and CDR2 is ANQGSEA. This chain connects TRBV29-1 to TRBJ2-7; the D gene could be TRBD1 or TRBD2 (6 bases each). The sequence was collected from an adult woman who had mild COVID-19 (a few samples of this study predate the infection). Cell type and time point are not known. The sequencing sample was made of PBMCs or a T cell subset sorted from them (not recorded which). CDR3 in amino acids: CSVGGPYEQYF. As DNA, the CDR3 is TGCAGCGTGGGGGGCCCCTACGAGCAGTACTTC.